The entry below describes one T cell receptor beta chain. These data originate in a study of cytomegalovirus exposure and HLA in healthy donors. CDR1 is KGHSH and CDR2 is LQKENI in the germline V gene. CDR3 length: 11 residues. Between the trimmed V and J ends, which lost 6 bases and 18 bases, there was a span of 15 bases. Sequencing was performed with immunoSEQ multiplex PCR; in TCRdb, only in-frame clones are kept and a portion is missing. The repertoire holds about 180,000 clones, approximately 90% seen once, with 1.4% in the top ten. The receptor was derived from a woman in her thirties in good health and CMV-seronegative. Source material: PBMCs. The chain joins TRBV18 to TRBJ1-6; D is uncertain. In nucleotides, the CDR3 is TGTGCCAGCTCGGAAAGAGGGATCACCCACTTT. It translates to CASSERGITHF. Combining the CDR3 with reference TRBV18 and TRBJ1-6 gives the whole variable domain NAGVMQNPRHLVRRRGQEARLRCSPMKGHSHVYWYRQLPEEGLKFMVYLQKENIIDESGMPKERFSAEFPKEGPSILRIQQVVRGDSAAYFCASSERGITHFGNGTRLTVT.